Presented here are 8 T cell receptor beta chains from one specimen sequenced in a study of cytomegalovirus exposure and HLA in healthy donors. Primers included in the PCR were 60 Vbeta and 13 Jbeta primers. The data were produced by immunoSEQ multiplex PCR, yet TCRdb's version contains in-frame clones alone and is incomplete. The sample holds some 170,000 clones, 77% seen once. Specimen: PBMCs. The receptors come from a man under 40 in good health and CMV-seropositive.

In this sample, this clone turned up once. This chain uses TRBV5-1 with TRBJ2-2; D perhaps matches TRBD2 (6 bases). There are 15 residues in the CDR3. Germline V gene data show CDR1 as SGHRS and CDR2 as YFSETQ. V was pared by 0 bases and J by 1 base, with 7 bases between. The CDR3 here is CASSLVGGNTGELFF. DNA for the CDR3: TGCGCCAGCAGCTTGGTCGGGGGGAACACCGGGGAGCTGTTTTTT.

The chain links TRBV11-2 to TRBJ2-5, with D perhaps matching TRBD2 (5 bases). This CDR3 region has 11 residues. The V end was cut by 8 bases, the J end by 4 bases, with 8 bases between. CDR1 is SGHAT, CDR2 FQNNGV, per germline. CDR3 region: CASRRGETQYF. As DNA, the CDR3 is TGTGCCAGCCGTCGGGGAGAGACCCAGTACTTC. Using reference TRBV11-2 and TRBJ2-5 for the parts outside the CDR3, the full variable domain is EAGVAQSPRYKIIEKRQSVAFWCNPISGHATLYWYQQILGQGPKLLIQFQNNGVVDDSQLPKDRFSAERLKGVDSTLKIQPAKLEDSAVYLCASRRGETQYFGPGTRLLVL.

The CDR3 nucleotides read TGTGCCAGCAGCCCGCACCTAGCGGGGGACACAGATACGCAGTATTTT. Protein product: CASSPHLAGDTDTQYF. This sequence joins TRBV7-9 and TRBJ2-3, with 10 bases lining up with TRBD2. In germline, CDR1 is SEHNR, CDR2 FQNEAQ (reference sequence). The CDR3 length is 16 residues. Losses at the gene ends were 5 bases for V and 2 bases for J; bases not matched to a gene: 7.

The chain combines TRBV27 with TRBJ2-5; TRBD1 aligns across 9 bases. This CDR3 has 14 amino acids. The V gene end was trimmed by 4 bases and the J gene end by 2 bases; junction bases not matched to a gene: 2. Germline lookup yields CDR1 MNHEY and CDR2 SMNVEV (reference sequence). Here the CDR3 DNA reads TGTGCCAGCAGTTGGGACAGGGATCAAGAGACCCAGTACTTC. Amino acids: CASSWDRDQETQYF.

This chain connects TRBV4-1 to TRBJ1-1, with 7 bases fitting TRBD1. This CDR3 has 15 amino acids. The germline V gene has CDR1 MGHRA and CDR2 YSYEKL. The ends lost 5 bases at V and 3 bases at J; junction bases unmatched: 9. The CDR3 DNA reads TGCGCCAGCAGCTTGGGGGGACAGTTTGACACTGAAGCTTTCTTT. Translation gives CASSLGGQFDTEAFF.

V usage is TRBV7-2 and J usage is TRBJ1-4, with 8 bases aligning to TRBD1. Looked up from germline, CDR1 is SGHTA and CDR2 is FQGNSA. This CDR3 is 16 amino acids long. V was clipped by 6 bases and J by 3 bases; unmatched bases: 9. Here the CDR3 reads CASRLRTGLANEKLFF. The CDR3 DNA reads TGTGCCAGCAGGCTACGGACAGGGCTGGCTAATGAAAAACTGTTTTTT.

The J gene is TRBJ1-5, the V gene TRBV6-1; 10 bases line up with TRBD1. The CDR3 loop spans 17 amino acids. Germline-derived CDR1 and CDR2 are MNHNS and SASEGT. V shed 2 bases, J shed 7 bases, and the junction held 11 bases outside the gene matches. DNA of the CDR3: TGTGCCAGCAGTGAAAGGGGGACAGGGGCCTTCGGGCAGCCCCAGCATTTT. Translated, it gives CASSERGTGAFGQPQHF.

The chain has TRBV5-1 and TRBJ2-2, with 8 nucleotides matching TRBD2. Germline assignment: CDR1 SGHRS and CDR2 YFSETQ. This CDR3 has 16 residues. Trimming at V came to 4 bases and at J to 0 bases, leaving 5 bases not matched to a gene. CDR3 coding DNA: TGCGCCAGCAGCCTCGAGACTAGCGCGAACACCGGGGAGCTGTTTTTT. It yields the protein CASSLETSANTGELFF.